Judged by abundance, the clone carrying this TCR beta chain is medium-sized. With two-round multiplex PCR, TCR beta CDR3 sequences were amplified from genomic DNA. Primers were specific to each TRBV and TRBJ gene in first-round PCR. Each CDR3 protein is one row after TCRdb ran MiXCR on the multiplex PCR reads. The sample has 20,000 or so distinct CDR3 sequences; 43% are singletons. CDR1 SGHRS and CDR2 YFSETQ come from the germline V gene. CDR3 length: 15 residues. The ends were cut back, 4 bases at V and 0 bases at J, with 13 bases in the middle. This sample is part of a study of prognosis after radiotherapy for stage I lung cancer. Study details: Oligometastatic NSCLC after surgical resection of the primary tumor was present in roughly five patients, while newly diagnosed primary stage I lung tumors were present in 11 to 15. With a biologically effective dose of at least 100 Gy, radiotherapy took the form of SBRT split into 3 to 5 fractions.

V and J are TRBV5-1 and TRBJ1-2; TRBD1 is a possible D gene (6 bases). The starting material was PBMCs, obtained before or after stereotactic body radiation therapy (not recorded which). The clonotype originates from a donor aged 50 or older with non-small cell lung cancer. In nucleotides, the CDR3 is TGCGCCAGCAGCAAGGACAGCCAGTCTAACTATGGCTACACCTTC. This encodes CASSKDSQSNYGYTF.